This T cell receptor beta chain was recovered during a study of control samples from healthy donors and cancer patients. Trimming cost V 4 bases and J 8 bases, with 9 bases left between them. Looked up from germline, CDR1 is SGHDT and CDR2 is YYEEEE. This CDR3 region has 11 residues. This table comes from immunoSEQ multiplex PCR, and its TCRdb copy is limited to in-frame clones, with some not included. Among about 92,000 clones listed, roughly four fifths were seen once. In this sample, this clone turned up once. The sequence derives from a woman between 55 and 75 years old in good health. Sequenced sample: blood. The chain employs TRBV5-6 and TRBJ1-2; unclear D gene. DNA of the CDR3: TGTGCCAGCAGCCTGGCGAAAGGCTACACCTTC. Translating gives CASSLAKGYTF. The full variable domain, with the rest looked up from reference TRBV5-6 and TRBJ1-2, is DAGVTQSPTHLIKTRGQQVTLRCSPKSGHDTVSWYQQALGQGPQFIFQYYEEEERQRGNFPDRFSGHQFPNYSSELNVNALLLGDSALYLCASSLAKGYTFGSGTRLTVV.